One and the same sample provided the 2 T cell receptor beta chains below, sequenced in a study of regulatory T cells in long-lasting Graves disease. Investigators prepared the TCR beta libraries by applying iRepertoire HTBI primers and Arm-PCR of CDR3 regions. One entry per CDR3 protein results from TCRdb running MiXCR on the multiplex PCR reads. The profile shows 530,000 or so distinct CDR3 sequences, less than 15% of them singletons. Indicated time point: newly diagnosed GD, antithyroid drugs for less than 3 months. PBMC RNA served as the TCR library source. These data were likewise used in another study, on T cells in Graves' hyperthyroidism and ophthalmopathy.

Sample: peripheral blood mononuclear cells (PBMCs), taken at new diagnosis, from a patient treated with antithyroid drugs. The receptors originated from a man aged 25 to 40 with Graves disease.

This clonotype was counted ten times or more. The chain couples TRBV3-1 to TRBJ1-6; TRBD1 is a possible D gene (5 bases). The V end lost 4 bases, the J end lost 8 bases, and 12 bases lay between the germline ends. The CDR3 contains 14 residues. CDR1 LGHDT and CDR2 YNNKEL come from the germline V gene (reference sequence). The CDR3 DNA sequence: TGTGCCAGCAGCCCTCAGGGAGCGGATTCACCCCTCCACTTT. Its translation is CASSPQGADSPLHF.

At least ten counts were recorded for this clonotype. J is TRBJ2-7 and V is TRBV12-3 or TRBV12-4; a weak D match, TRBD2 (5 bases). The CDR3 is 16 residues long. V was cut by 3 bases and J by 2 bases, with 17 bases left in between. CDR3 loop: CASSFPLEGVTYEQYF. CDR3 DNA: TGTGCCAGCAGTTTCCCTTTAGAGGGAGTTACCTACGAGCAGTACTTC.